The 25 T cell receptor beta chains presented below share a single source sample, sequenced in a study of response to subunit inactivated influenza vaccine. TCRdb itself ran the RT-PCR reads through MiXCR, one entry per CDR3 protein. The repertoire has 650,000 to 700,000 distinct CDR3 sequences, 15% to 18% of them found once; the top ten carry approximately 10%. Source: PBMCs from blood, taken approximately 13 days after vaccination. Every receptor here comes from a man aged 45 to 65 who received an inactivated influenza vaccine.

V gene TRBV2 combines with J gene TRBJ2-1; D is tentatively TRBD1 or TRBD2 (6 bases each). This CDR3 spans 15 amino acids. Germline V gives CDR1 SNHLY, CDR2 FYNNEI. V was clipped by 3 bases and J by 3 bases, with 12 bases between them. The CDR3 sequence is CASSDPGALYNEQFF. In DNA, the CDR3 is TGTGCCAGCAGTGATCCGGGGGCCCTCTACAATGAGCAGTTCTTC.

This clonotype has only a few counts. V is TRBV12-3 or TRBV12-4 and J is TRBJ2-7; the D gene is possibly TRBD2 (5 bases). Trimming pared 0 bases from V and 0 bases from J, leaving 15 bases between. This CDR3 contains 17 residues. The CDR3 here is CASSLALRVTSSYEQYF. For the CDR3, the DNA is TGTGCCAGCAGTTTAGCCCTGAGGGTGACGAGCTCCTACGAGCAGTACTTC.

This clonotype was counted many times. The chain has TRBV10-3 and TRBJ2-7, with D possibly being TRBD2 (6 bases). Trimming took off 0 bases at V and 3 bases at J, with 15 bases between the two ends. The germline V gene encodes CDR1 ENHRY and CDR2 SYGVKD. This CDR3 comprises 16 residues. The CDR3 nucleotides read TGTGCCATCAGTGAGTCGCTTGGGGCCGGGGGCTACGAGCAGTACTTC. Translating it yields CAISESLGAGGYEQYF.

This chain links TRBV5-3 with TRBJ2-4; possibly TRBD2 for D (6 bases). TRBV5-3 is marked as an open reading frame, function uncertain. Trimming removed 9 bases from V and 8 bases from J, with 18 bases in between. The CDR3 length is 13 residues. CDR3 region: CAMSLRGLDIQYF. DNA for the CDR3: TGTGCCATGAGCTTGCGGGGCCTGGACATTCAGTACTTC.

About this clonotype itself: Germline and junction disagree at one end, which may indicate a read error. V is TRBV9 and J is TRBJ2-6, with a weak D call TRBD1 (5 bases). CDR1 SGDLS and CDR2 YYNGEE come from the germline V gene. The CDR3 consists of 16 residues. The CDR3 DNA is TGTGCCAGCAGCGTACTGGCGCTCTCTGGGGCCTACGTCCTGACTTTC. Amino acid sequence: CASSVLALSGAYVLTF.

At least ten counts were recorded for this clonotype. The V and J genes are TRBV4-3 and TRBJ2-4, with a weak D call TRBD1 (6 bases). V gave up 0 bases and J gave up 7 bases, with 10 bases separating them. Per germline, CDR1 LGHNA and CDR2 YSLEER. The CDR3 consists of 14 residues. CDR3 protein: CASSQDLGANIQYF. The CDR3 nucleotides are TGCGCCAGCAGCCAAGATCTGGGGGCGAACATTCAGTACTTC.

The chain joins TRBV20-1 to TRBJ2-1; 9 bases align to TRBD2. The CDR3 length is 17 residues. Germline CDR1 is DFQATT and CDR2 is SNEGSKA (reference sequence). J lost 5 bases, V lost 2 bases, and 13 bases had no gene match. In DNA, the CDR3 is TGCAGTGCTAGACCCATCTTTATAGCGGGAGAGGACAATGAGCAGTTCTTC. Residues: CSARPIFIAGEDNEQFF.

This clonotype turned up a few times. The chain links TRBV7-2 to TRBJ1-1, with D perhaps matching TRBD1 (6 bases). Germline CDR1 reads SGHTA; CDR2 reads FQGNSA. V was shortened by 5 bases and J by 5 bases, with 15 bases between the two germline ends. The length of the CDR3 is 14 residues. In DNA, the CDR3 is TGTGCCAGCAGCGAGGGGGGTGGGGCGACTGAAGCTTTCTTT. Protein: CASSEGGGATEAFF.

This clonotype was observed at least ten times. The rearrangement links TRBV30 to TRBJ1-5, with D tentatively TRBD1 (5 bases). The CDR3 is 15 residues long. The V and J ends lost 0 bases and 0 bases respectively, with 9 bases between them. Germline lookup yields CDR1 GTSNPN and CDR2 SVGIG (reference sequence). The CDR3 DNA follows: TGTGCCTGGAGTGTCGGGGCAGCTAGCAATCAGCCCCAGCATTTT. Amino acid sequence: CAWSVGAASNQPQHF.

In its sample, this clonotype was seen many times. The rearrangement links TRBV29-1 to TRBJ2-1; TRBD2 might be the D (5 bases). CDR1 SQVTM and CDR2 ANQGSEA come from the germline V gene. This CDR3 spans 13 amino acids. Between the trimmed V and J ends, which lost 5 bases and 9 bases, there was a span of 17 bases. The chain's CDR3 is CSVQAWESFEQFF. The CDR3 DNA sequence: TGCAGCGTTCAAGCTTGGGAGTCGTTTGAGCAGTTCTTC.

This clonotype was counted only a few times. The DNA for the CDR3 is TGTGCCAGCAGCATTGACACCTTGGGAAAGACCCAGTACTTC. This encodes CASSIDTLGKTQYF. This chain uses TRBV7-9 with TRBJ2-5; D is uncertain. The CDR3 has 14 amino acids. V was shortened by 5 bases and J by 6 bases, with 16 bases between the two germline ends. CDR1 SEHNR and CDR2 FQNEAQ come from the germline V gene (reference sequence).

This clonotype was observed a few times. Germline is not matched at one junction end, which may reflect a read error. The chain carries TRBV6-1 and TRBJ1-1, with 12 positions matching TRBD1. Germline values: CDR1 MNHNS, CDR2 SASEGT. This CDR3 is built from 13 residues. The CDR3 region has the DNA TGTGCCAGCAGCTCCGGGACAGGGGGCCCACCGACATTT. It codes for CASSSGTGGPPTF.

The chain is built from TRBV2 and TRBJ2-4; the D gene is possibly TRBD2 (7 bases). The CDR3 is made up of 16 amino acids. Germline V CDR1 and CDR2: SNHLY, FYNNEI. Trimming left V 6 bases short and J 2 bases short, with 17 bases between. The CDR3 region is CASRKGGANSKNIQYF. As DNA, the CDR3 is TGTGCCAGCAGGAAGGGGGGGGCGAACTCCAAAAACATTCAGTACTTC. Supplemented by reference TRBV2 and TRBJ2-4, the full variable domain reads EPEVTQTPSHQVTQMGQEVILRCVPISNHLYFYWYRQILGQKVEFLVSFYNNEISEKSEIFDDQFSVERPDGSNFTLKIRSTKLEDSAMYFCASRKGGANSKNIQYFGAGTRLSVL.

V usage is TRBV3-1 and J usage is TRBJ2-7; D unclear. The V gene's germline CDR1 is LGHDT and CDR2 YNNKEL (reference sequence). CDR3 length: 15 amino acids. Trimming stripped 1 base from V and 5 bases from J, with 15 bases between. The chain's CDR3 is CASSQAAIYTDEQYF. The CDR3 nucleotides read TGTGCCAGCAGCCAAGCTGCGATCTATACTGACGAGCAGTACTTC.

The chain has TRBV5-1 and TRBJ2-7; TRBD2 might be the D (6 bases). The CDR3 runs to 14 residues. Trimming stripped 2 bases from V and 3 bases from J, with 12 bases between. CDR1 is SGHRS and CDR2 is YFSETQ in the germline V gene. The CDR3, as DNA: TGCGCCAGCAGCTTCGGGGGTGGGGACTACGAGCAGTACTTC. This sequence encodes CASSFGGGDYEQYF. Filled out from reference TRBV5-1 and TRBJ2-7, the complete variable domain reads KAGVTQTPRYLIKTRGQQVTLSCSPISGHRSVSWYQQTPGQGLQFLFEYFSETQRNKGNFPGRFSGRQFSNSRSEMNVSTLELGDSALYLCASSFGGGDYEQYFGPGTRLTVT.

The chain recombines TRBV20-1 with TRBJ2-1; 8 nucleotides align to TRBD2. Unmatched junction bases numbered 10, after V lost 3 bases and J lost 12 bases. This CDR3 comprises 13 residues. CDR1 DFQATT and CDR2 SNEGSKA come from the germline V gene (reference sequence). The DNA for the CDR3 is TGCAGTGCTAGGGCACGGCCACGGGGGGGGCAGTTCTTC. Its translation: CSARARPRGGQFF.

This clonotype was observed a few times. The V and J genes are TRBV28 and TRBJ1-1; D call uncertain. Trimming shortened V by 3 bases and J by 2 bases, and 10 bases separated the two germline ends. The CDR3 covers 14 residues. CDR1 is MDHEN and CDR2 is SYDVKM in the germline V gene. CDR3 sequence: CASSFNPGNTEAFF. In DNA form, the CDR3 reads TGTGCCAGCAGTTTTAACCCGGGTAACACTGAAGCTTTCTTT.

This clonotype was counted a few times. The chain recombines TRBV12-3 or TRBV12-4 with TRBJ2-5, with D maybe TRBD2 (5 bases). CDR3 length: 14 residues. V dropped 6 bases and J dropped 5 bases, with 16 bases sitting between them. The CDR3 coding sequence is TGTGCCAGCAGCAGCTCGGCTGGGAGCGAGACCCAGTACTTC. It is translated as CASSSSAGSETQYF.

This clonotype was picked up a small number of times. The J gene is TRBJ2-3, the V gene TRBV18, with D maybe TRBD2 (5 bases). Germline V gives CDR1 KGHSH, CDR2 LQKENI. The CDR3 runs 18 residues. V was trimmed by 2 bases and J by 4 bases, leaving 22 bases between them. In DNA, the CDR3 is TGTGCCAGCTCACCATTCCTTCGCAGGCGACCTAGCTCAGATACGCAGTATTTT. Translating gives CASSPFLRRRPSSDTQYF.

This clonotype was recorded a few times. CDR3: CSVGGDWGPTDTQYF. The CDR3 nucleotides read TGCAGCGTGGGCGGCGATTGGGGGCCCACAGATACGCAGTATTTT. This rearrangement joins TRBV29-1 to TRBJ2-3; maybe TRBD1 (6 bases). The germline gives CDR1 SQVTM, CDR2 ANQGSEA. The CDR3 has 15 amino acids. Trimming removed 6 bases from V and 2 bases from J, with 18 bases in between.

This clonotype has a handful of counts. This sequence joins TRBV4-3 and TRBJ1-4; D not resolved. V shed 0 bases and J shed 5 bases, with 19 bases lying between them. The CDR3 is made up of 18 amino acids. Germline V gene data show CDR1 as LGHNA and CDR2 as YSLEER. CDR3 sequence (DNA): TGCGCCAGCAGCCAAGATCCTCTCGGACTCGTCCTGAATGAAAAACTGTTTTTT. Its protein is CASSQDPLGLVLNEKLFF.

Only a few counts were recorded for this clonotype. The J gene is TRBJ2-2, the V gene TRBV6-2 or TRBV6-3; D is ambiguous. CDR3 length: 14 residues. V was cut by 1 base and J by 6 bases, with 9 bases left in between. From germline, CDR1 is MNHEY and CDR2 SVGEGT. CDR3 in DNA: TGTGCCAGCAGTTACTTACAAGGTTCCGGGGAGCTGTTTTTT. It encodes CASSYLQGSGELFF.

V gene TRBV5-6 combines with J gene TRBJ2-7, with D uncertain. V was trimmed by 1 base and J by 0 bases, leaving 5 bases between them. The germline gives CDR1 SGHDT, CDR2 YYEEEE. The CDR3 length is 13 residues. CDR3 nucleotides: TGTGCCAGCAGCTTGATAAGCTCCTACGAGCAGTACTTC. Its protein product is CASSLISSYEQYF.

The chain recombines TRBV10-2 with TRBJ2-7, with D hard to call. V was clipped by 2 bases and J by 4 bases, with 15 bases between them. CDR1 WSHSY and CDR2 SAAADI come from the germline V gene. This CDR3 has 15 amino acids. Written as DNA, the CDR3 is TGCGCCAGCAGTGAGGGAATTGGGCCTCCTTACGAGCAGTACTTC. Translated: CASSEGIGPPYEQYF.

This clonotype occurred a few times. The chain links TRBV7-9 to TRBJ2-5; D is unresolved. Deletions cut 2 bases from V and 2 bases from J, with 12 bases between. CDR1 is SEHNR, CDR2 FQNEAQ, per germline (reference sequence). The CDR3 has 15 residues. For the CDR3, the DNA is TGTGCCAGCAGCTTAATGGGGAACTTACAAGAGACCCAGTACTTC. Translated, it gives CASSLMGNLQETQYF.